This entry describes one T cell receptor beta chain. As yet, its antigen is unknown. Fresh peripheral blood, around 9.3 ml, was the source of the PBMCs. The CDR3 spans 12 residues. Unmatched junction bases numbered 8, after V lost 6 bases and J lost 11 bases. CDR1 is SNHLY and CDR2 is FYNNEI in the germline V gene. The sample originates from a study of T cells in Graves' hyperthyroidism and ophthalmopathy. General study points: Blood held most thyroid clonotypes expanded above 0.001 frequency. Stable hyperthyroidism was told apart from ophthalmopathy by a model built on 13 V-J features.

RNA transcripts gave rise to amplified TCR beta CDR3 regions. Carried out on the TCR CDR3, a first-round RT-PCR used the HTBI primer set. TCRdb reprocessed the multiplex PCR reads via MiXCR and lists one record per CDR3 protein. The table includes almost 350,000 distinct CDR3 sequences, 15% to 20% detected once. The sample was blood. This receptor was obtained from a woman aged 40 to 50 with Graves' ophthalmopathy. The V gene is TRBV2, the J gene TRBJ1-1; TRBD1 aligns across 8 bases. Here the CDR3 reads CASSRDRTFAFF. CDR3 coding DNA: TGTGCCAGCAGCCGGGACAGGACGTTCGCTTTCTTT.